The 3 T cell receptor beta chains presented below share a single source sample, sequenced in a study of blood T cell repertoires in COVID-19. Sequencing was performed with immunoSEQ multiplex PCR; in TCRdb, only in-frame clones are kept and a portion is missing. The repertoire holds about 160,000 clones, with 85% as singletons. Source material: peripheral blood. The source is a human donor with acute or convalescent COVID-19. The donor label of this sample is uncertain.

The genes are TRBV9 and TRBJ1-1, with unresolved D. The CDR3 runs to 16 residues. Per the germline V gene, CDR1 is SGDLS and CDR2 is YYNGEE. Between the trimmed V and J ends, which lost 0 bases and 4 bases, there was a span of 16 bases. CDR3 DNA sequence: TGTGCCAGCAGCGTAGCTGGGAACCGGGAGGGCACTGAAGCTTTCTTT. It translates to CASSVAGNREGTEAFF.

The chain couples TRBV27 to TRBJ1-6; 9 bases fit TRBD1. The CDR3 contains 20 residues. Germline loops: CDR1 MNHEY, CDR2 SMNVEV (reference sequence). J gave up 0 bases and V 3 bases, and 12 bases lay outside the gene matches. CDR3 amino acids: CASSFSPGQGEGSYNSPLHF. In DNA form, the CDR3 reads TGTGCCAGCAGTTTTTCTCCGGGACAGGGTGAGGGCTCCTATAATTCACCCCTCCACTTT.

The V and J genes are TRBV6-5 and TRBJ1-4; the D gene is possibly TRBD1 (5 bases). From germline, CDR1 is MNHEY and CDR2 SVGAGI. The CDR3 sequence is 15 residues long. The ends were cut back, 4 bases at V and 0 bases at J, with 9 bases in the middle. DNA of the CDR3: TGTGCCAGCAGTTTACAGGCTGCAACTAATGAAAAACTGTTTTTT. Amino acids: CASSLQAATNEKLFF.